The rows below give T cell receptor beta chains drawn from one sample of a study of T-cell memory formation after mild COVID-19. One entry per CDR3 protein results from TCRdb running MiXCR on the 5' RACE reads. The sample carries roughly 220,000 distinct CDR3 sequences, over 9% recorded once. The sequencing sample was made of PBMCs or a T cell subset sorted from them (not recorded which). All receptors derive from a man aged 18 to 30 who had mild COVID-19 (a few samples of this study predate the infection). Cell type and time point are not known. Each CDR3 is given with its conserved first and last residue. D genes are given only for firm matches. Some rows have no size entry. The others give once, few or many, or a class for an expanded clone.

clone_size	d_call	v_call	j_call	cdr3_aa	cdr3_nt
many	NA	TRBV9	TRBJ1-5	CASSAPGHPGGPQHF	TGTGCCAGCAGCGCACCGGGACACCCCGGCGGACCCCAGCATTTT
NA	TRBD1	TRBV24-1	TRBJ2-1	CATSAPGQGAEDEQFF	TGTGCCACCAGCGCCCCGGGGCAGGGGGCGGAGGATGAGCAGTTCTTC
many	NA	TRBV5-1	TRBJ2-5	CASSLAWRGRQETQYF	TGCGCCAGCAGCTTGGCATGGAGAGGGAGGCAAGAGACCCAGTACTTC
many	TRBD1	TRBV6-2/TRBV6-3	TRBJ1-1	CASTDLEQGATEAFF	TGTGCCAGCACCGACCTCGAACAGGGGGCCACTGAAGCTTTCTTT
few	NA	TRBV6-5	TRBJ2-3	CASTPIGGTDTQYF	TGTGCCAGCACCCCCATAGGGGGGACAGATACGCAGTATTTT
few	NA	TRBV20-1	TRBJ2-3	CSAAPRGDRYTQYF	TGCAGTGCGGCCCCCAGGGGCGACCGGTATACGCAGTATTTT
NA	NA	TRBV5-1	TRBJ1-3	CASSLTGDSGNTIYF	TGCGCCAGCAGCTTGACAGGAGACTCTGGAAACACCATATATTTT
NA	NA	TRBV7-2	TRBJ1-2	CASSFLGWGGDYTF	TGTGCCAGCAGCTTCTTGGGGTGGGGTGGGGACTACACCTTC
few	TRBD2	TRBV13	TRBJ2-5	CASRQLAGDQETQYF	TGTGCCAGCAGACAACTAGCGGGGGACCAAGAGACCCAGTACTTC
NA	NA	TRBV7-3	TRBJ1-1	CASSPSAMNTEAFF	TGTGCCAGCAGCCCCTCAGCCATGAACACTGAAGCTTTCTTT
few	NA	TRBV4-2	TRBJ2-7	CASSQGWGYYEQYF	TGTGCCAGCAGCCAAGGTTGGGGGTACTACGAGCAGTACTTC
NA	TRBD1	TRBV18	TRBJ2-3	CASSPGQGTGDTQYF	TGTGCCAGCTCACCGGGACAGGGTACTGGAGATACGCAGTATTTT
few	TRBD2	TRBV28	TRBJ2-5	CASSLSSGGARETQYF	TGTGCCAGCAGTTTAAGTAGCGGGGGGGCCAGAGAGACCCAGTACTTC
few	NA	TRBV7-2	TRBJ1-5	CASSSAAYSNQPQHF	TGTGCCAGCAGCTCGGCAGCTTATAGCAATCAGCCCCAGCATTTT